This T cell receptor beta chain was captured by sequencing in a study of molecular identifiers for immune sequencing clone quantification (dated by TCRdb to the late 2010s). About the study as a whole: For a replicate experiment, RNA from roughly 20,000 or 100,000 naive CD8 T cells was divided into five aliquots, of which four were sequenced. This methods study benchmarked molecular-identifier clustering-based TCR repertoire sequencing (MIDCIRS) and TCR RNA copy counting, using CD8 T cells to do so. What the work shows at the level of the full study, not this receptor alone: Highly expanded clone sizes could be underestimated because identical TCR molecules may share a barcode. Spiked-in Jurkat TCR RNA (about 10 copies' worth), which is not part of the donor repertoire, was contained in the naive libraries. Modeling estimated around 3.2 recovered TCR RNA copies per cell, compared with about 10 by digital PCR, which implies about 32% capture efficiency. In CMV-specific effector cells, clones with more than 20 RNA copies accounted for over 99% of molecules, whereas in naive cells such clones accounted for under 1%. Spiked-in Jurkat TCR RNA equal to a single cell's worth was reported to be detectable even within 1,200,000 naive CD8 T cells. When barcode sub-clustering was omitted, TCR diversity was inflated by chimeric consensus sequences, with chimeras reaching as high as 47%.

The library relied on PCR. The sample was run on an Illumina HiSeq 4000. Preparation of bulk TCR libraries followed a previously described approach, with the TCR primers listed in Table S5. Purification of total RNA was performed with the Qiagen AllPrep DNA/RNA kit. Before any analysis, reads coming from multiple sequencing runs of the same library were combined into one pool. Per the authors' processing: Reads were retained only if the reads had an exact TCR constant sequence, and the retained reads were trimmed to 150 nt and grouped according to their 12-nt molecular barcodes. Within each barcode group, reads were sub-clustered at a 15% Levenshtein threshold, and quality-weighted consensus sequences were built per RNA molecule. Non-functional sequences were excluded, and lower-count sequences lying one edit away from another sequence were also excluded. Based on fitting two negative binomial distributions, any barcode sub-cluster with under 20% of the maximum read count was discarded. TCRdb reworked the public reads: Q25 trimming with fastp, MiXCR clone assembly, productive beta chains retained. Here each entry gathers all rows of one CDR3 protein and keeps the most common genes and DNA. Clone size and V and J calls follow TCRdb, not the original study. Within this sample are over 600,000 distinct CDR3 sequences, with nearly 20% of them counted one time only. In total, the top ten clones hold 0.75% to 0.95% of the sample.

Inclusive of the bounding cysteine and phenylalanine, the CDR3 is 15 residues long. The retained sequence is limited to the CDR3, 45 bases, with the frame set at the first base. The CDR1 and CDR2 encoded by the germline V gene (reference sequence) are SEHNR and FQNEAQ. V loses 0 bases, J loses 7 bases, and the germline ends lie 13 bases apart. Libraries of naive CD8 T cells were generated from roughly 21,000 to 960,000 sorted cells, with 10%, 30% or 50% of the purified RNA used. Naive CD8 T cells were FACS-sorted as CD8+CD4-CCR7+CD45RA+ on a BD FACSAria II into RLT Plus buffer. To test detection sensitivity, Jurkat RNA equal to under 13 TCR copies was added to samples of about 20,000-1,000,000 naive CD8 T cells. CD8 T cells were enriched using RosetteSep CD8+ T Cell Enrichment Cocktail and Ficoll-Paque, and the enriched cells then underwent ACK red cell lysis. Comment on this clonotype: The antigen it recognizes is unknown. No quality values exist for individual bases; no much larger clone is one base distant.

The receptor was derived from a human donor in good health. Some libraries in this study had Jurkat cell RNA spiked in. The sample comprised naive CD8+ T cells from blood, with Jurkat cell RNA spiked in. This specimen's cell subset or site label, interpreted: FACS-sorted CD8+CD4-CCR7+CD45RA+ naive T cells. The rearrangement joined TRBV7-9 to TRBJ2-1; the D call could be TRBD1 or TRBD2, with each sharing 5 bases. The CDR3 protein: CASSLAGAEGNEQFF. The DNA reads as follows: TGTGCCAGCAGCTTAGCAGGGGCCGAGGGGAATGAGCAGTTCTTC.